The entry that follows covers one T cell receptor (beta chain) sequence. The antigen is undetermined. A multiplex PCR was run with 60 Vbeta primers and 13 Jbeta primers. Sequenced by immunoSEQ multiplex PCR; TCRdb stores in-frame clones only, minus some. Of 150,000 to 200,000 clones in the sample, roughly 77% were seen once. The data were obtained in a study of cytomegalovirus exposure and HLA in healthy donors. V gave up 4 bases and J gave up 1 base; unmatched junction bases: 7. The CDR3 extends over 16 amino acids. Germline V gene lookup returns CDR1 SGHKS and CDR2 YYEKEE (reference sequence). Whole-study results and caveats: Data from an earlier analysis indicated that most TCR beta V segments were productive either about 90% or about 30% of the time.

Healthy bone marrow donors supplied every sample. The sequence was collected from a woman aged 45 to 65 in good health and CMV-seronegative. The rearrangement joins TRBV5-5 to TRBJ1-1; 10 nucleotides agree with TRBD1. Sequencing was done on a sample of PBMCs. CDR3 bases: TGTGCCAGCAGCGTGGGACAGGGGCTTGGGAACACTGAAGCTTTCTTT. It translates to CASSVGQGLGNTEAFF.